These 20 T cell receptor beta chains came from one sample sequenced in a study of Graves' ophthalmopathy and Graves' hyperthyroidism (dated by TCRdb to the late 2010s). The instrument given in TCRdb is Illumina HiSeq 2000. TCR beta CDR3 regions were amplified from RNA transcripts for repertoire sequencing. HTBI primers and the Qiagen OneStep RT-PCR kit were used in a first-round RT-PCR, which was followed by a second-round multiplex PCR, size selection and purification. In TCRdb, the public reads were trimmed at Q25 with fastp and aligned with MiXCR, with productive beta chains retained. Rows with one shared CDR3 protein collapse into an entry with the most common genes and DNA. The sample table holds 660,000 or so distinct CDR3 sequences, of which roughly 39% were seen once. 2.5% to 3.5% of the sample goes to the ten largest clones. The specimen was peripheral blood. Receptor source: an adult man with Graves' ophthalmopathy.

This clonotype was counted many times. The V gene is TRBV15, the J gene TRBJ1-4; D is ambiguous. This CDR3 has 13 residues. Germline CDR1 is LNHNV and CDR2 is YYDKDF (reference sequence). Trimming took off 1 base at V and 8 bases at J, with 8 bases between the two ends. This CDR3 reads CATSRASQEKLFF. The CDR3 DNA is TGTGCCACCAGCAGAGCGTCCCAGGAAAAACTGTTTTTT. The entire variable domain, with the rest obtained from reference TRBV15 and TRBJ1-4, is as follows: DAMVIQNPRYQVTQFGKPVTLSCSQTLNHNVMYWYQQKSSQAPKLLFHYYDKDFNNEADTPDNFQSRRPNTSFCFLDIRSPGLGDTAMYLCATSRASQEKLFFGSGTQLSVL.

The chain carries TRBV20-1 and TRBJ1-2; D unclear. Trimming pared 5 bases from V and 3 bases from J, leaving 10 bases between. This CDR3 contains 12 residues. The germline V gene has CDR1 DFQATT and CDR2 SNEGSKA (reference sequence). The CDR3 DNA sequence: TGCAGTGCTCTCGTTCGAGACTATGGCTACACCTTC. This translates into CSALVRDYGYTF.

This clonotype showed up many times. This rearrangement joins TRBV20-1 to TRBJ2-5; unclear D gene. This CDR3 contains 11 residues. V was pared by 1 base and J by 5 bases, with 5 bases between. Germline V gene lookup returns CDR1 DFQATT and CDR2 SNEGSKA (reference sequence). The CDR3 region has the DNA TGCAGTGCTAGAGTTTGGGAGACCCAGTACTTC. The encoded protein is CSARVWETQYF.

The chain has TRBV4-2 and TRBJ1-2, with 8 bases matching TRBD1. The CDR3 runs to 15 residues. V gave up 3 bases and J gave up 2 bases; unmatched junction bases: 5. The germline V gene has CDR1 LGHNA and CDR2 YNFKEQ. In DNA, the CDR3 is TGTGCCAGCAGCCATCAGGGACAGGCAAACTATGGCTACACCTTC. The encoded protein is CASSHQGQANYGYTF.

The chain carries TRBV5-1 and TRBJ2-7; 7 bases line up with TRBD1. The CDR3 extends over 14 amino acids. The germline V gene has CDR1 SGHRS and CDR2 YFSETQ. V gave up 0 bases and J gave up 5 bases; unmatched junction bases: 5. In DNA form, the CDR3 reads TGCGCCAGCAGCTTGGAACAGGGGATCGACGAGCAGTACTTC. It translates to CASSLEQGIDEQYF.

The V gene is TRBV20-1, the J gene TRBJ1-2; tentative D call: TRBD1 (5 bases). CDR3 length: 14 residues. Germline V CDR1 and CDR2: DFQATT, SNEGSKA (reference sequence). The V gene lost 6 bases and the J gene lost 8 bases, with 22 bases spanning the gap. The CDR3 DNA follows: TGCAGTGCCAGGGTCCAGGGAGTTCCATACGGCTACACCTTC. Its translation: CSARVQGVPYGYTF.

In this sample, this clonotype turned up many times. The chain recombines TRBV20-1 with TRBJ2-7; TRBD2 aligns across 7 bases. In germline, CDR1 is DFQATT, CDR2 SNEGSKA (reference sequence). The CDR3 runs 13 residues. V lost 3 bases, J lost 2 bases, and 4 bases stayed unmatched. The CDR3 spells CSASPSGAYEQYF. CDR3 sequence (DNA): TGCAGTGCTAGTCCTAGCGGAGCCTACGAGCAGTACTTC.

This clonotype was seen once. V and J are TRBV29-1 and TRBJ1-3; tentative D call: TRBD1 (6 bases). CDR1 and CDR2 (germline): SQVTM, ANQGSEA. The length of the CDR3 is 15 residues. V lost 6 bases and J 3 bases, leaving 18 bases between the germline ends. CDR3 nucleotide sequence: TGCAGCGTCCTCAGGGGAGGTGGCGATGGAAACACCATATATTTT. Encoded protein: CSVLRGGGDGNTIYF. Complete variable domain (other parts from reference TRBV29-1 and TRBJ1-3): SAVISQKPSRDICQRGTSLTIQCQVDSQVTMMFWYRQQPGQSLTLIATANQGSEATYESGFVIDKFPISRPNLTFSTLTVSNMSPEDSSIYLCSVLRGGGDGNTIYFGEGSWLTVV.

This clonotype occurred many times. The CDR3 coding sequence is TGTGCCACCAGCATAGGGGCGACAGGGAGGGAGAACGAGCAGTACTTC. It yields the protein CATSIGATGRENEQYF. V gene TRBV15 combines with J gene TRBJ2-7, with D perhaps assigned TRBD1 or TRBD2 (7 bases each). The CDR3 loop spans 16 amino acids. The germline V and J ends were trimmed by 4 bases and 5 bases, with 21 bases remaining between them. Germline V CDR1 and CDR2: LNHNV, YYDKDF (reference sequence). Together with reference TRBV15 and TRBJ2-7, the CDR3 gives the full variable domain: DAMVIQNPRYQVTQFGKPVTLSCSQTLNHNVMYWYQQKSSQAPKLLFHYYDKDFNNEADTPDNFQSRRPNTSFCFLDIRSPGLGDTAMYLCATSIGATGRENEQYFGPGTRLTVT.

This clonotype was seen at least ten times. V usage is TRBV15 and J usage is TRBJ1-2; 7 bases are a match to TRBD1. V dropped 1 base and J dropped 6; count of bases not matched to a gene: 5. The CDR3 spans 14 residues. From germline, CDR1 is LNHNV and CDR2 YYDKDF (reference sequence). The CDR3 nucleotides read TGTGCCACCAGCAGAGTACGACAGGGAGATGGCTACACCTTC. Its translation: CATSRVRQGDGYTF.

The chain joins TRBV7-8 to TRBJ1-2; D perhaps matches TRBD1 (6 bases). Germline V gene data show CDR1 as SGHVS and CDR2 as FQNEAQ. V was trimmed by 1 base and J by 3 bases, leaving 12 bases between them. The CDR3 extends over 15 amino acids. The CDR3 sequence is CASSLDLGGHYGYTF. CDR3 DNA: TGTGCCAGCAGCTTAGATTTGGGGGGGCACTATGGCTACACCTTC.

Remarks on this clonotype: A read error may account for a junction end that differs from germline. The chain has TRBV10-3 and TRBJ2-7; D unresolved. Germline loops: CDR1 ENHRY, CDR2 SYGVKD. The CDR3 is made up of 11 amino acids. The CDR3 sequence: CASSELGEQYF. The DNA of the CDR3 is TGTGCCAGCAGTGAACTCGGGGAGCAGTACTTC.

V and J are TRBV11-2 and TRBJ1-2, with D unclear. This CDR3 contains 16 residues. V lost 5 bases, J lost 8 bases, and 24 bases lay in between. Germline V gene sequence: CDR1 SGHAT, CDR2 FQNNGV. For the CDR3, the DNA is TGTGCCAGCAGCGTGGCTGTCGGACGGATAGGCCGGGGCTACACCTTC. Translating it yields CASSVAVGRIGRGYTF.

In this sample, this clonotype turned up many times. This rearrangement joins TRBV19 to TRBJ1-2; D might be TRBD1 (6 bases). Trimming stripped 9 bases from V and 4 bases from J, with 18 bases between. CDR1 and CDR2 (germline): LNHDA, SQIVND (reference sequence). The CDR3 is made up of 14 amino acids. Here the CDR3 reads CASRVGGGAYGYTF. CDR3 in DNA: TGTGCCAGCCGCGTGGGGGGGGGCGCCTATGGCTACACCTTC.

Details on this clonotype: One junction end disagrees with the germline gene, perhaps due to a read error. Written as DNA, the CDR3 is TGTGCCACCAGTGATCAGGACCGAAGTGAAGCTTTC. Amino acids: CATSDQDRSEAF. V and J are TRBV24-1 and TRBJ2-6; D is undetermined. CDR1 KGHDR and CDR2 SFDVKD come from the germline V gene. The CDR3 is 12 amino acids.

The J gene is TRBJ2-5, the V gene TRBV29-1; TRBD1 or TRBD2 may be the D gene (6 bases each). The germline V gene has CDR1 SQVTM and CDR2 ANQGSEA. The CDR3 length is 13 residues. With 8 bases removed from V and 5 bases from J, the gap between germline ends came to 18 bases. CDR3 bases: TGCAGCACCTCAGGGGCGGGACGGGAGACCCAGTACTTC. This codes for CSTSGAGRETQYF.

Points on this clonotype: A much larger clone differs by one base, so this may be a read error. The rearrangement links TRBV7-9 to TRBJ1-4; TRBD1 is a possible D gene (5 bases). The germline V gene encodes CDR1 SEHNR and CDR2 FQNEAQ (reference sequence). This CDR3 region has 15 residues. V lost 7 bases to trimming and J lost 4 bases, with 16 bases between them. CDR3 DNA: TGTGCCAGCACAATCTGGGGCGGGCGTAATGAAAAACTGTTTTTT. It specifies CASTIWGGRNEKLFF.

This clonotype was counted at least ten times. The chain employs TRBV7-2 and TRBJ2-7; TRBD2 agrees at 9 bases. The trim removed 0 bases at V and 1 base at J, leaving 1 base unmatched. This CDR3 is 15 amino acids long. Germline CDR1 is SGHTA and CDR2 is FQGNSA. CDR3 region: CASSLAAGGSYEQYF. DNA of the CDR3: TGTGCCAGCAGCTTAGCCGCGGGGGGGTCCTACGAGCAGTACTTC. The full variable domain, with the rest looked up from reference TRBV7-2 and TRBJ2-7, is GAGVSQSPSNKVTEKGKDVELRCDPISGHTALYWYRQSLGQGLEFLIYFQGNSAPDKSGLPSDRFSAERTGGSVSTLTIQRTQQEDSAVYLCASSLAAGGSYEQYFGPGTRLTVT.

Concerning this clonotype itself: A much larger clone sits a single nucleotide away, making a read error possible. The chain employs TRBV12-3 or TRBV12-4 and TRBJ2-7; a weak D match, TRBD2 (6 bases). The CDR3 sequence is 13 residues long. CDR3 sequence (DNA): TGTGCCAGCAGTCCTAGCGCACCCTACGATCAGTACTTC. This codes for CASSPSAPYDQYF.

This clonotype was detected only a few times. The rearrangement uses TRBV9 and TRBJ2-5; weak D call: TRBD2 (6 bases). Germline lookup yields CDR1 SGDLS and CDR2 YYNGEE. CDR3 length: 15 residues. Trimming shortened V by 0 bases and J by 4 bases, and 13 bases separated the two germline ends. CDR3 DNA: TGTGCCAGCAGCGTAGGAGGGACTCCCCGAGAGACCCAGTACTTC. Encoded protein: CASSVGGTPRETQYF.